Below, one T cell receptor (beta chain) is given with its context. The record originates from a study of T cells expressing NK-cell markers. From its re-call of the 5' RACE reads, TCRdb lists each CDR3 protein once, without DNA. The sample table includes some 150,000 distinct CDR3 sequences. Germline lookup yields CDR1 MDHEN and CDR2 SYDVKM. CDR3 length: 17 residues. The V call is TRBV28, the J call TRBJ2-6. Sequencing was carried out using blood T cells: a sorted CD56 or NKG2C T cell subset, CD4+ or CD8+ T cells, or bulk PBMC T cells (not recorded which). The clonotype was recovered from a man between 18 and 35 years old in good health. The CDR3 protein is CASSFPHRTSGANVLTF.